The next 30 T cell receptor beta chains were all read from a single sample in a study of T cell responses to AZD1222 COVID-19 vaccine. Repertoires were generated with immunoSEQ multiplex PCR, while TCRdb's copy carries only in-frame clones and drops some. The sample carries 120,000 or so clones, 92% recorded once. Specimen: peripheral blood, collected on day 0 of AZD1222 vaccination. The receptors were sampled from an adult in good health.

This chain connects TRBV7-8 to TRBJ1-5; no clear D gene. Germline values: CDR1 SGHVS, CDR2 FQNEAQ. V lost 7 bases and J 3 bases, leaving 10 bases between the germline ends. The CDR3 totals 13 residues. CDR3 region: CASTLGFNQPQHF. For the CDR3, the DNA is TGTGCCAGCACCTTGGGGTTCAATCAGCCCCAGCATTTT.

J is TRBJ2-3 and V is TRBV4-3; 8 nucleotides align to TRBD2. Germline CDR1 reads LGHNA; CDR2 reads YSLEER. V shed 2 bases and J 3 bases; nucleotides not matched to a gene: 7. This CDR3 is 16 amino acids long. In DNA, the CDR3 is TGCGCCAGCAGCCAACTTTACGGCGGGAGGACAGATACGCAGTATTTT. Translated: CASSQLYGGRTDTQYF.

The V and J genes are TRBV7-2 and TRBJ1-1; 7 bases line up with TRBD1. Germline CDR1 SGHTA, CDR2 FQGNSA. The CDR3 is 13 amino acids. J gave up 8 bases and V 0 bases, and 3 bases lay outside the gene matches. CDR3 in DNA: TGTGCCAGCAGCTTAGCAGGGGGCTGGGAAGCTTTCTTT. It yields the protein CASSLAGGWEAFF.

V usage is TRBV7-2 and J usage is TRBJ2-3, with 8 bases identical to TRBD2. The germline V gene encodes CDR1 SGHTA and CDR2 FQGNSA. The CDR3 consists of 13 residues. The trim removed 11 bases at V and 2 bases at J, leaving 6 bases unmatched. CDR3 in amino acids: CASRAGATDTQYF. The CDR3 nucleotides are TGTGCCTCTCGAGCGGGAGCCACAGATACGCAGTATTTT.

This chain uses TRBV5-1 with TRBJ1-2; D perhaps matches TRBD1 (5 bases). Deletions cut 0 bases from V and 4 bases from J, with 7 bases between. This CDR3 is built from 13 residues. The germline gives CDR1 SGHRS, CDR2 YFSETQ. CDR3: CASSLGGTYGYTF. The CDR3, as DNA: TGCGCCAGCAGCTTGGGAGGGACCTATGGCTACACCTTC. The variable domain in full, with the rest retrieved from reference TRBV5-1 and TRBJ1-2, is KAGVTQTPRYLIKTRGQQVTLSCSPISGHRSVSWYQQTPGQGLQFLFEYFSETQRNKGNFPGRFSGRQFSNSRSEMNVSTLELGDSALYLCASSLGGTYGYTFGSGTRLTVV.

This chain uses TRBV6-6 with TRBJ1-2, with a weak D call TRBD1 (6 bases). V gave up 4 bases and J gave up 4 bases, with 10 bases separating them. This CDR3 has 13 amino acids. Per the germline V gene, CDR1 is MNHNY and CDR2 is SVGAGI (reference sequence). CDR3 nucleotides: TGTGCCAGCAGTTTGGACAGCTTCTATGGCTACACCTTC. Protein sequence: CASSLDSFYGYTF.

The gene calls are TRBV27 and TRBJ2-7; TRBD1 is a possible D gene (6 bases). CDR3 size: 14 residues. V lost 4 bases and J 1 base, leaving 11 bases between the germline ends. The V gene's germline CDR1 is MNHEY and CDR2 SMNVEV (reference sequence). The CDR3 bases are TGTGCCAGCAGTTCCTGGGACAAATCCTACGAGCAGTACGTC. Translating gives CASSSWDKSYEQYV.

The chain has TRBV19 and TRBJ1-1; D gene ambiguous. The germline V gene has CDR1 LNHDA and CDR2 SQIVND (reference sequence). The germline V and J ends were trimmed by 3 bases and 0 bases, with 11 bases remaining between them. This CDR3 spans 15 amino acids. CDR3 coding DNA: TGTGCCAGTAGTATTGGTTCGCCCATGAACACTGAAGCTTTCTTT. It specifies CASSIGSPMNTEAFF.

The rearrangement uses TRBV19 and TRBJ1-2, with unresolved D. This CDR3 has 13 residues. Per germline, CDR1 LNHDA and CDR2 SQIVND (reference sequence). Deletions cut 3 bases from V and 8 bases from J, with 13 bases between. The CDR3 reads CASSMRSLGGYTF. The CDR3 nucleotides are TGTGCCAGTAGTATGAGGAGTTTAGGGGGCTACACCTTC.

The chain has TRBV7-3 and TRBJ2-7; TRBD1 might be the D (5 bases). Trimming left V 2 bases short and J 6 bases short, with 14 bases between. The CDR3 is 14 amino acids. Germline loops: CDR1 SGHTA, CDR2 FQGTGA. In nucleotides, the CDR3 is TGTGCCAGCAGCTTATGGGGCCAGCGTCGCGAGCAGTACGTC. The encoded protein is CASSLWGQRREQYV.

Only one count was recorded for this clone. The rearrangement joins TRBV9 to TRBJ2-1, with a tentative D call TRBD2 (6 bases). V lost 3 bases and J 8 bases, leaving 12 bases between the germline ends. CDR1 and CDR2 (germline): SGDLS, YYNGEE. The CDR3 sequence is 13 residues long. CDR3: CASSGPSVYEQFF. The CDR3 nucleotides are TGTGCCAGCAGCGGCCCTAGCGTCTATGAGCAGTTCTTC.

The V gene is TRBV7-9, the J gene TRBJ2-3, with TRBD2 as a possible D gene (6 bases). CDR3 length equals 15 residues. Per germline, CDR1 SEHNR and CDR2 FQNEAQ (reference sequence). The V gene lost 5 bases and the J gene lost 4 bases, with 16 bases spanning the gap. The CDR3 nucleotides are TGTGCCAGCAGCAATGCAGCGGGCGAATCAGATACGCAGTATTTT. This gives the protein CASSNAAGESDTQYF. Looking up the rest from reference TRBV7-9 and TRBJ2-3 gives the full variable domain: DTGVSQNPRHKITKRGQNVTFRCDPISEHNRLYWYRQTLGQGPEFLTYFQNEAQLEKSRLLSDRFSAERPKGSFSTLEIQRTEQGDSAMYLCASSNAAGESDTQYFGPGTRLTVL.

This chain uses TRBV19 with TRBJ1-5; 7 bases line up with TRBD1. The V gene end was trimmed by 8 bases and the J gene end by 6 bases; junction bases not matched to a gene: 16. The CDR3 sequence is 16 residues long. Germline-derived CDR1 and CDR2 are LNHDA and SQIVND (reference sequence). CDR3 in amino acids: CASGCIETGCTQPQHF. The CDR3 DNA sequence: TGTGCCAGTGGGTGTATAGAGACAGGGTGCACTCAGCCCCAGCATTTT.

The chain links TRBV30 to TRBJ1-5; maybe TRBD1 (5 bases). This CDR3 is 13 amino acids long. CDR1 and CDR2 from the germline V gene are GTSNPN and SVGIG (reference sequence). Deletions cut 1 base from V and 7 bases from J, with 11 bases between. The CDR3 reads CAWSGGVGQPQHF. In DNA, the CDR3 is TGTGCCTGGAGTGGGGGGGTAGGACAGCCCCAGCATTTT.

V and J are TRBV6-6 and TRBJ2-5; D remains ambiguous. Looked up from germline, CDR1 is MNHNY and CDR2 is SVGAGI (reference sequence). The CDR3 covers 15 residues. Trimming pared 4 bases from V and 6 bases from J, leaving 18 bases between. CDR3 in amino acids: CASSSPSRSGKTQYF. The CDR3 DNA reads as TGTGCCAGCAGTTCACCCAGCCGGAGTGGAAAGACCCAGTACTTC.

On this clone itself: At the DNA level, this CDR3 is encoded by other sequences in the same sample as well. The rearrangement links TRBV3-1 (or the pseudogene TRBV3-2) to TRBJ1-5; no reliable D call. The CDR3 consists of 13 residues. Germline V gene data show CDR1 as LGHDT and CDR2 as YNNKEL (reference sequence). Trimming took off 4 bases at V and 2 bases at J, with 6 bases between the two ends. DNA of the CDR3: TGTGCCAGCAGCCCCCCTGGCAATCAGCCCCAGCATTTT. It yields the protein CASSPPGNQPQHF.

On this clone: Mismatch with germline at one junction end may stem from a read error. The chain uses TRBV7-7 and TRBJ1-1, with a weak D call TRBD1 (6 bases). Per germline, CDR1 SSHAT and CDR2 FNYEAQ (reference sequence). The CDR3 has 13 residues. The CDR3 region is CASSRQVDTEAFF. The CDR3, as DNA: TGTGCTAGCAGCAGACAGGTCGACACTGAAGCTTTCTTT.

The chain recombines TRBV6-5 with TRBJ1-1; D unresolved. V lost 5 bases to trimming and J lost 5 bases, with 12 bases between them. The CDR3 has 13 residues. Germline assignment: CDR1 MNHEY and CDR2 SVGAGI. CDR3 in amino acids: CASSPPLGTEAFF. The CDR3 nucleotides are TGTGCCAGCAGTCCCCCTCTTGGGACTGAAGCTTTCTTT.

The V gene is TRBV3-1 (or the pseudogene TRBV3-2), the J gene TRBJ2-7; 8 bases line up with TRBD2. CDR1 LGHDT and CDR2 YNNKEL come from the germline V gene (reference sequence). The CDR3 is 14 amino acids. The J segment lost 0 bases and the V segment lost 5 bases, leaving 3 bases of the junction unmatched. CDR3 sequence (DNA): TGTGCCAGCAGCGCCGGGGGGGACTCCTACGAGCAGTACTTC. It specifies CASSAGGDSYEQYF.

This clone has only one observation. V and J are TRBV19 and TRBJ2-1; 7 positions agree with TRBD2. CDR1 and CDR2 from the germline V gene are LNHDA and SQIVND (reference sequence). CDR3 size: 16 residues. The V and J ends lost 3 bases and 3 bases, in that order; junction bases with no gene match: 8. CDR3 sequence: CASSMGGRALYNEQFF. The DNA for the CDR3 is TGTGCCAGTAGTATGGGGGGGAGGGCCCTCTACAATGAGCAGTTCTTC.

This rearrangement joins TRBV7-9 to TRBJ1-2, with D hard to call. Germline CDR1 and CDR2: SEHNR and FQNEAQ (reference sequence). The V and J ends lost 5 bases and 8 bases respectively, with 21 bases between them. This CDR3 is built from 15 residues. The CDR3 nucleotides read TGTGCCAGCAGCCCTCTGGACGGCGTCGCGGCGGGCTACACCTTC. This encodes CASSPLDGVAAGYTF.

DNA for the CDR3: TGTGCCAGCAGCCGAGGGGATACGCAGTATTTT. Protein sequence: CASSRGDTQYF. The V gene is TRBV12-3 or TRBV12-4, the J gene TRBJ2-3, with D possibly TRBD2 on 5 matching bases. This CDR3 has 11 amino acids. With 6 bases removed from V and 6 bases from J, the gap between germline ends came to 7 bases.

The chain combines TRBV19 with TRBJ1-1; D ambiguous. V lost 2 bases to trimming and J lost 1 base, with 11 bases between them. The length of the CDR3 is 15 residues. The germline CDR1 and CDR2 sequences are LNHDA and SQIVND (reference sequence). The CDR3 loop reads CASSIWSDGNTEAFF. CDR3 in DNA: TGTGCCAGTAGTATATGGTCGGACGGGAACACTGAAGCTTTCTTT. The variable domain in full, with the rest retrieved from reference TRBV19 and TRBJ1-1, is DGGITQSPKYLFRKEGQNVTLSCEQNLNHDAMYWYRQDPGQGLRLIYYSQIVNDFQKGDIAEGYSVSREKKESFPLTVTSAQKNPTAFYLCASSIWSDGNTEAFFGQGTRLTVV.

This chain links TRBV2 with TRBJ2-1, with TRBD2 matching 13 bases. The germline CDR1 and CDR2 sequences are SNHLY and FYNNEI. The V segment lost 7 bases and the J segment 6 bases; nucleotides outside the gene matches: 6. The CDR3 covers 15 residues. The CDR3 DNA reads as TGTGCCAGCAACTTACTAGCGGGGGGGCCCAATGAGCAGTTCTTC. It translates to CASNLLAGGPNEQFF.

The chain joins TRBV30 to TRBJ1-2, with 10 bases matching TRBD1. In germline, CDR1 is GTSNPN, CDR2 SVGIG (reference sequence). J was trimmed by 3 bases and V by 2 bases; bases with no gene match: 6. This CDR3 is built from 15 residues. DNA for the CDR3: TGTGCCTGGAGTACTCGGGACAGGGGCGACTATGGCTACACCTTC. This codes for CAWSTRDRGDYGYTF.

The chain combines TRBV6-5 with TRBJ2-3; D uncertain. Germline V CDR1 and CDR2: MNHEY, SVGAGI. Trimming removed 0 bases from V and 2 bases from J, with 9 bases in between. CDR3 length: 15 amino acids. The CDR3 DNA follows: TGTGCCAGCAGTTACTCAGTGACGCCCACAGATACGCAGTATTTT. Amino acid sequence: CASSYSVTPTDTQYF.

The chain recombines TRBV30 with TRBJ1-3, with TRBD1 matching 10 bases. The length of the CDR3 is 19 residues. Germline V gene lookup returns CDR1 GTSNPN and CDR2 SVGIG (reference sequence). Trimming took 3 bases from V and 0 from J; bases not matched to a gene: 14. CDR3 protein: CAWRPGTGVFRSSGNTIYF. The CDR3 nucleotides are TGTGCCTGGAGGCCCGGGACAGGGGTCTTCCGAAGCTCTGGAAACACCATATATTTT.

This chain links TRBV18 with TRBJ2-5, with TRBD2 as a possible D gene (7 bases). Germline CDR1 reads KGHSH; CDR2 reads LQKENI. This CDR3 comprises 14 residues. V was shortened by 6 bases and J by 2 bases, with 13 bases between the two germline ends. CDR3 sequence reads: CASSTGGPQETQYF. The CDR3 DNA reads TGTGCCAGCTCGACGGGGGGCCCACAAGAGACCCAGTACTTC.

In this sample, this clone turned up a few times. The chain uses TRBV5-1 and TRBJ2-6; 9 positions match TRBD1. Germline CDR1 SGHRS, CDR2 YFSETQ. The CDR3 is 16 residues long. V shed 4 bases and J 0 bases; nucleotides not matched to a gene: 2. For the CDR3, the DNA is TGCGCCAGCAGCGGGACAGGGTCCTCTGGGGCCAACGTCCTGACTTTC. It is translated as CASSGTGSSGANVLTF.

This chain joins TRBV11-2 and TRBJ1-2; TRBD1 is a possible D gene (5 bases). Germline V gene lookup returns CDR1 SGHAT and CDR2 FQNNGV. The germline V and J ends were trimmed by 1 base and 5 bases, with 14 bases remaining between them. The length of the CDR3 is 15 residues. In DNA form, the CDR3 reads TGTGCCAGCAGCTTAGTCCCGACAGTACCTTATGGCTACACCTTC. Translating it yields CASSLVPTVPYGYTF.